This T cell receptor (beta chain) was sequenced in a study of PD-1 blockade in classical Hodgkin lymphoma. Findings and caveats of the study: Newly diagnosed patients were reported to exhibit reduced baseline TCR diversity relative to healthy donors. Patients starting nivolumab under 1 year after ASCT were excluded. The baseline diversity of complete responders showed similarity to that of newly diagnosed patients.

Clones were read by immunoSEQ multiplex PCR, and TCRdb kept only the in-frame ones, dropping some. The table includes 30,000 to 50,000 clones, 77% detected once. In the case of this clone: The antigen remains undetermined. The same CDR3 also results from other DNA sequences found in this sample.

Described time point: cycle 4 day 1 (C4D1), after 6 weeks of nivolumab. Every patient experienced relapse after autologous stem cell transplantation, and brentuximab vedotin exposure varied. This CDR3 comprises 13 residues. V was pared by 4 bases and J by 1 base, with 7 bases between. The germline gives CDR1 MNHEY, CDR2 SVGAGI. This clonotype was obtained from a human donor with classical Hodgkin lymphoma. This chain connects TRBV6-5 to TRBJ1-1; D not resolved. The sample here was peripheral blood mononuclear cells (PBMCs), taken before the fourth cycle of nivolumab. This CDR3 is CASSWRENTEAFF. DNA for the CDR3: TGTGCCAGCAGTTGGCGGGAGAACACTGAAGCTTTCTTT.